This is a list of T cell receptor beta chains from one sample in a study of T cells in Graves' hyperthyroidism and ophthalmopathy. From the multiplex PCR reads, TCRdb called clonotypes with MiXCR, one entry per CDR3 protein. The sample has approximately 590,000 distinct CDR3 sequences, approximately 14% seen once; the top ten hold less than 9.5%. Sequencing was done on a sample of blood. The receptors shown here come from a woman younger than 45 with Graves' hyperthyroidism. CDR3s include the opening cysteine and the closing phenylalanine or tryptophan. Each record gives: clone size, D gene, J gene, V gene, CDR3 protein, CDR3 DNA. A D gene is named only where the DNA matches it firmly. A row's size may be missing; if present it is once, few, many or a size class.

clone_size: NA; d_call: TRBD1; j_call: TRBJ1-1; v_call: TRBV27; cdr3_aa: CASSTGTGTTEAFF; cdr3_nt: TGTGCCAGCAGTACCGGGACAGGGACCACTGAAGCTTTCTTT
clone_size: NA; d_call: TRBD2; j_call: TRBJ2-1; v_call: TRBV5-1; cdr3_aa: CDSSLRLADPYNGQFF; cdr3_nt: TGCGACAGCAGCCTTAGACTAGCGGATCCCTACAATGGGCAGTTCTTC
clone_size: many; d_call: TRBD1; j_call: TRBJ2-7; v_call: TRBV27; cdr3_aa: CASSPPPGQSYEQYF; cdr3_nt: TGTGCCAGCAGTCCTCCACCGGGACAGTCCTACGAGCAGTACTTC
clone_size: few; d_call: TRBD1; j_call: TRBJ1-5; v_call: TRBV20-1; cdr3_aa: CSARDFIRQGSNQPQHF; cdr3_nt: TGCAGTGCTAGAGACTTCATAAGACAGGGCAGCAATCAGCCCCAGCATTTT
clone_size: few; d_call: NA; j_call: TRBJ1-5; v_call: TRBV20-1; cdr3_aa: CSASRSFGVGNQPQHF; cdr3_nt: TGCAGTGCTAGCCGGTCGTTTGGCGTTGGCAATCAGCCCCAGCATTTT
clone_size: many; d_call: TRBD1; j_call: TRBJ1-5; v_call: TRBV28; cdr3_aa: CASSLHRDRDYSNQPQHF; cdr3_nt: TGTGCCAGCAGTTTGCACCGGGACAGAGATTATAGCAATCAGCCCCAGCATTTT
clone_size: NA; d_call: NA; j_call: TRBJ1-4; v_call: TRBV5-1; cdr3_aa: CASSLETAEKLFF; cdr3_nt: TGCGCCAGCAGCTTGGAGACGGCAGAAAAACTGTTTTTT
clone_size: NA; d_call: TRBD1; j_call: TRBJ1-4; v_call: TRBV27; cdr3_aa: CASSLYRGPNEKLFF; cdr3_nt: TGTGCCAGCAGTTTATACAGGGGACCTAATGAAAAACTGTTTTTT
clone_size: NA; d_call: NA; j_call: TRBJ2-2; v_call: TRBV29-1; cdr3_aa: CSVSVNTGELFF; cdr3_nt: TGCAGCGTTTCCGTAAACACCGGGGAGCTGTTTTTT
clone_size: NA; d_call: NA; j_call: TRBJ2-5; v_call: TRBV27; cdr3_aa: CASSSGVWGETQYF; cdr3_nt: TGTGCCAGCAGTTCCGGAGTCTGGGGAGAGACCCAGTACTTC
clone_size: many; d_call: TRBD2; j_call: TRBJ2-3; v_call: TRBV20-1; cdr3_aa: CSAPGTSGVTDTQYF; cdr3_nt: TGCAGTGCGCCCGGGACTAGCGGGGTTACAGATACGCAGTATTTT
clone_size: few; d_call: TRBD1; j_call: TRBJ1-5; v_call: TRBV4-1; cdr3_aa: CASSQAAGGSQPQHF; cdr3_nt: TGCGCCAGCAGCCAAGCGGCAGGGGGAAGTCAGCCCCAGCATTTT
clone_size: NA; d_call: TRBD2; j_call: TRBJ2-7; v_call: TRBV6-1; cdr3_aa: CASKAGGPWSYEQYF; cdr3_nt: TGTGCCAGCAAAGCGGGAGGGCCATGGTCCTACGAGCAGTACTTC
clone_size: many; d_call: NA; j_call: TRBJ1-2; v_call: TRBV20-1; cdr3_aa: CSAPRTDGYTF; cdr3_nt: TGCAGTGCTCCTCGGACAGATGGCTACACCTTC
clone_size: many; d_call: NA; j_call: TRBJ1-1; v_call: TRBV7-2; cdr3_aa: CASSSNNRALNTEAFF; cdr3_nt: TGTGCCAGCAGCTCGAATAACAGGGCCCTGAACACTGAAGCTTTCTTT
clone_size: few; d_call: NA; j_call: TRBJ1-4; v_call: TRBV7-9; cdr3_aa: CASSLGGVGEKLFF; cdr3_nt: TGTGCCAGCAGCTTAGGAGGGGTCGGTGAAAAACTGTTTTTT
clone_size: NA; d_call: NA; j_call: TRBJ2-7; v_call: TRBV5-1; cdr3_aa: CASSSPQGRTSYEQYF; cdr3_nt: TGCGCCAGCAGCTCCCCCCAGGGGAGAACTTCCTACGAGCAGTACTTC
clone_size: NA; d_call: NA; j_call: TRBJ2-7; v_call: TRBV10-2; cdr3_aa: CASSEGGEQQYF; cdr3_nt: TGCGCCAGCAGTGAAGGCGGGGAACAGCAGTACTTC
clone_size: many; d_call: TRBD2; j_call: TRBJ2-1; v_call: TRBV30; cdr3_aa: CAWDPLAGGVNEQFF; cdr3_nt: TGTGCCTGGGACCCCTTAGCGGGAGGTGTGAATGAGCAGTTCTTC
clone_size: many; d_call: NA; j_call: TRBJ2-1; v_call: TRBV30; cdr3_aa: CAWNGADEQFF; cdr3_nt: TGTGCCTGGAACGGAGCGGATGAGCAGTTCTTC
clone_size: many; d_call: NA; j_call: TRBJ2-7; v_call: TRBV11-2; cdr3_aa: CASSLAGPTYEQYF; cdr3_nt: TGTGCCAGCAGCTTAGCGGGACCAACCTACGAGCAGTACTTC
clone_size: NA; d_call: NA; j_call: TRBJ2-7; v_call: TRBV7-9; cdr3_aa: CASSLPEGVMNEQYF; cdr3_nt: TGTGCCAGCAGCCTACCCGAAGGGGTTATGAACGAGCAGTACTTC
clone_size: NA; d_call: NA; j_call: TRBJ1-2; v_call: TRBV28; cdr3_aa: CASSSGPGSNYGYTF; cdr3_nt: TGTGCCAGCAGTTCGGGACCAGGGAGCAACTATGGCTACACCTTC
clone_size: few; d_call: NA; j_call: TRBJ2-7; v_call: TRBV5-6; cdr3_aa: CASSYEGGSRYEQYF; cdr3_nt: TGTGCCAGCAGCTACGAGGGTGGATCCAGATACGAGCAGTACTTC
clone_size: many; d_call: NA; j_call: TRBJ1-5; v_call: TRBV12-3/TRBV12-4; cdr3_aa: CASSLGWPQHF; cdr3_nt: TGTGCCAGCAGTTTGGGGTGGCCCCAGCATTTT
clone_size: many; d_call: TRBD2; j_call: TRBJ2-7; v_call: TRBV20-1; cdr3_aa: CSASPRLAVKGEQYF; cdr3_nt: TGCAGTGCTAGCCCTCGACTAGCGGTCAAGGGCGAGCAGTACTTC
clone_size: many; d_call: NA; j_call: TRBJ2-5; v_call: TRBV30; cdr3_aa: CAWTEGGETQYF; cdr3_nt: TGTGCCTGGACCGAGGGAGGCGAGACCCAGTACTTC
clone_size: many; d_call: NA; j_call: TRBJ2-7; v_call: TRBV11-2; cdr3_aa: CASSLGAESSYEQYF; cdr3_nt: TGTGCCAGCAGCTTAGGGGCAGAAAGCTCCTACGAGCAGTACTTC
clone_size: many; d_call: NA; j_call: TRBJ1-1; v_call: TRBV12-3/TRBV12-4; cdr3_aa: CASSFRSPANTEAFF; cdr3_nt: TGTGCCAGCAGTTTTAGAAGTCCGGCGAACACTGAAGCTTTCTTT
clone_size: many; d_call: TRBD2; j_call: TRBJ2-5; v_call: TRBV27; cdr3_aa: CASSWGGGEETQYF; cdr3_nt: TGTGCCAGCAGTTGGGGGGGGGGGGAGGAGACCCAGTACTTC
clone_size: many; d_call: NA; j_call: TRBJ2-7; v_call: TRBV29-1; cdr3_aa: CSVEEATYEQYF; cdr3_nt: TGCAGCGTTGAAGAGGCTACCTACGAGCAGTACTTC
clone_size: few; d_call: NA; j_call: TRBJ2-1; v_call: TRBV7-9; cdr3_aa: CASRPPYDSVKRNNEQFF; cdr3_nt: TGTGCCAGCAGACCCCCCTACGATTCCGTAAAGCGCAACAATGAGCAGTTCTTC
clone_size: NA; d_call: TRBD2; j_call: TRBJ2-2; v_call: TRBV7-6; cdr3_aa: CASSFLLGLAAQERLTGELFF; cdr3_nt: TGTGCCAGCAGCTTCCTTTTGGGACTAGCGGCTCAAGAGAGGCTTACCGGGGAGCTGTTTTTT
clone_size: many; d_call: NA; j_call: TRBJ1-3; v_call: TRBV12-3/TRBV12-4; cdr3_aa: CASSFHGVSGNTIYF; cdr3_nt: TGTGCCAGCAGTTTCCACGGGGTCTCTGGAAACACCATATATTTT
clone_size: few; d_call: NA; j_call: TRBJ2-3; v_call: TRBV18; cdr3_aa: CASSPQGVGTDTQYF; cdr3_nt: TGTGCCAGCTCACCGCAGGGAGTGGGCACAGATACGCAGTATTTT